The 5 T cell receptor beta chains below were found in one sample sequenced in a study of T cell repertoires in cytomegalovirus infection. TCRdb re-called the reads with MiXCR, one entry per CDR3 protein. Of more than 650,000 distinct CDR3 sequences detected, under 40% appear once; the ten largest clones hold under 3.5%. Sequencing was done on a sample of PBMCs. The origin of the receptors is a human donor in good health (CMV status not recorded). Some clones in this sample may be carry-over from other donors' samples.

The rearrangement joins TRBV2 to TRBJ1-5; D is ambiguous. The germline V and J ends were trimmed by 7 bases and 10 bases, with 17 bases remaining between them. The CDR3 loop spans 13 amino acids. Germline loops: CDR1 SNHLY, CDR2 FYNNEI. The CDR3 is CASTDGPRPPQHF. CDR3 bases: TGTGCCAGCACCGACGGCCCCCGACCACCCCAGCATTTT.

The chain uses TRBV11-1 and TRBJ2-7, with 8 bases lining up with TRBD1. Germline V lookup: CDR1 SGHAT, CDR2 FQDESV (reference sequence). V trimming: 5 bases; J trimming: 6 bases; junction bases outside the gene matches: 3. CDR3 length: 12 residues. The CDR3 reads CASSATGGEQYF. Written as DNA, the CDR3 is TGTGCCAGCAGCGCAACAGGGGGCGAGCAGTACTTC. The full variable domain, its missing parts supplied by reference TRBV11-1 and TRBJ2-7, is EAEVAQSPRYKITEKSQAVAFWCDPISGHATLYWYRQILGQGPELLVQFQDESVVDDSQLPKDRFSAERLKGVDSTLKIQPAELGDSAMYLCASSATGGEQYFGPGTRLTVT.

The rearrangement links TRBV15 to TRBJ1-2, with TRBD1 identical over 8 bases. V dropped 10 bases and J dropped 2; count of bases not matched to a gene: 3. This CDR3 comprises 12 residues. CDR1 is LNHNV, CDR2 YYDKDF, per germline (reference sequence). The CDR3 bases are TGTGCCATCGGACAGGGCAACTATGGCTACACCTTC. Protein sequence: CAIGQGNYGYTF.

CDR3 coding DNA: TGTGCCACCAGGGGTCGAGGGGCGGGTATCCGCTCTGGGGCCAACGTCCTGACTTTC. It codes for CATRGRGAGIRSGANVLTF. This sequence joins TRBV28 and TRBJ2-6; maybe TRBD1 (6 bases). Trimming removed 10 bases at V and 0 bases at J, with 25 bases between. Per germline, CDR1 MDHEN and CDR2 SYDVKM. The CDR3 has 19 amino acids.

This clonotype was found a few times. At one end, the junction sequence differs from germline, possibly due to a read error. This chain links TRBV7-7 with TRBJ1-3, with TRBD1 matching over 7 bases. Per germline, CDR1 SSHAT and CDR2 FNYEAQ (reference sequence). The CDR3 totals 15 residues. The CDR3 region has the DNA TGTGCTAGCAGCTTAGACAGGGCCTCTGGAAACACCATATATTTT. Protein: CASSLDRASGNTIYF.